This is a list of T cell receptor beta chains from one sample in a study of CD8+CD57+ T cells in acquired aplastic anemia. TCRdb recomputed calls from the reads with MiXCR, one row per CDR3 protein. In the table there are a few hundred thousand distinct CDR3 sequences, around 33% of which are singletons. The source material was sorted CD4+, CD8+, or CD8+CD57+ T cells (not recorded which) from PBMCs. Source of these receptors: a human donor with aplastic anemia. CDR3s include the opening cysteine and the closing phenylalanine or tryptophan. Each record gives: J gene, V gene, CDR3 protein.

TRBJ1-6,TRBV19,CASSPTGIKVPLHF
TRBJ2-2,TRBV19,CASTPDTGELFF
TRBJ2-1,TRBV7-7,CASSLSPGSYNEQFF
TRBJ2-7,TRBV12-3/TRBV12-4,CATSFGYEQYF
TRBJ2-7,TRBV7-2,CASSLPEFYEQYF
TRBJ1-2,TRBV12-3/TRBV12-4,CASRQTGEQYGYTF
TRBJ2-7,TRBV6-1,CASGQGALGEQYF
TRBJ1-2,TRBV12-3/TRBV12-4,CASLQSGTGEGGGYTF
TRBJ2-2,TRBV7-9,CASSLAQGDTGELFF
TRBJ1-6,TRBV4-1,CASSPRDVRASYNSPLHF
TRBJ2-5,TRBV19,CASSPTGVAGWTQYF
TRBJ1-2,TRBV2,CASSDAGGRGYGYTF
TRBJ2-1,TRBV27,CASSSTQPGQIYNEQFF
TRBJ1-1,TRBV2,CASRHREGDTEAFF
TRBJ2-3,TRBV9,CASSVWDTQYF
TRBJ2-4,TRBV15,CATLLGQGSDIQYF
TRBJ2-1,TRBV19,CASSERGLADFNEQFF
TRBJ1-5,TRBV10-3,CATSDRTFNQPQHF
TRBJ2-7,TRBV7-8,CASSSSQGYEQYF
TRBJ1-1,TRBV2,CASSVDRGNTEAFF
TRBJ1-5,TRBV20-1,CSARGRWDQPQHF
TRBJ2-7,TRBV6-1,CASSEAPNSPYEQYF
TRBJ1-6,TRBV25-1,CASSFILLGSYNSPLHF
TRBJ2-5,TRBV5-1,CASSYQQGHQETQYF
TRBJ1-1,TRBV5-6,CASSLFTGTGGTEAFF
TRBJ2-7,TRBV3-1,CASSQSGMRERYF
TRBJ2-2,TRBV20-1,CSASPRGNTGELFF
TRBJ2-1,TRBV29-1,CSVDARQRFNEQFF
TRBJ2-3,TRBV20-1,CSARSPPDTQYF
TRBJ2-1,TRBV5-1,CASQFSLAGTVEQFF
TRBJ2-3,TRBV11-1,CASSLYRDSRETDTQYF
TRBJ2-7,TRBV10-2,CASRDEQYF
TRBJ2-6,TRBV19,CASSIRGRRSGANVLTF
TRBJ1-2,TRBV25-1,CASSDSQGGGGYTF
TRBJ2-7,TRBV24-1,CATGRDSLPGEQYF
TRBJ2-7,TRBV9,CASSQGQGQYF